The entry below gives a single T cell receptor (beta chain) sequence along with its context. The target antigen is unknown. The PCR used 60 Vbeta and 13 Jbeta primers. Data came from immunoSEQ multiplex PCR; TCRdb stores just in-frame clones and leaves some out. This sample's table has 200,000 or so clones. The sample comes from a study of cytomegalovirus exposure and HLA in healthy donors. Study-wide points: Sequencing depth roughly uniform across donors was assumed in presence/absence analyses.

The length of the CDR3 is 15 residues. Per the germline V gene, CDR1 is LNHDA and CDR2 is SQIVND (reference sequence). V lost 3 bases and J 0 bases, leaving 11 bases between the germline ends. The rearrangement joins TRBV19 to TRBJ1-1; the D gene is possibly TRBD1 (6 bases). Sequencing used PBMCs. The clonotype originates from a boy younger than 18 in good health and CMV-seronegative. The CDR3 nucleotides are TGTGCCAGTAGTATCCGGGACACCTTGAACACTGAAGCTTTCTTT. This gives the protein CASSIRDTLNTEAFF.